The rows below give T cell receptor beta chains drawn from one sample of a study of T cell changes during pregnancy in multiple sclerosis. Libraries were prepared by immunoSEQ multiplex PCR; TCRdb keeps only in-frame clonotypes and omits some of them. The profile shows tens of thousands of clones, 85% to 95% of them singletons. Here the sequenced sample was peripheral blood, taken before pregnancy. These receptors were obtained from a female donor with multiple sclerosis, enrolled in a pregnancy study. Each CDR3 is given with its conserved first and last residue. The D gene is left open where the match is weak. The size of a clone is reported for some rows only, either as once, few or many, or as a class for expanded clones.

D	V	J	size	CDR3	DNA
-	TRBV28	TRBJ2-7	-	CASSLYGGREQYF	TGTGCCAGCAGTTTATACGGGGGGCGCGAGCAGTACTTC
-	TRBV28	TRBJ2-7	-	CASSLGRSASYSYEQYF	TGTGCCAGCAGTTTAGGTCGTTCCGCAAGCTATTCCTACGAGCAGTACTTC
-	TRBV11-2	TRBJ2-2	-	CASSPRGYTGELFF	TGTGCCAGCAGCCCCCGGGGTTACACCGGGGAGCTGTTTTTT
-	TRBV5-4	TRBJ2-7	once	CASSSTYEQYF	TGTGCCAGCAGCTCAACCTACGAGCAGTACTTC
TRBD2	TRBV5-6	TRBJ2-3	-	CASSWEGRTDTQYF	TGTGCCAGCAGCTGGGAGGGAAGGACAGATACGCAGTATTTT
TRBD1	TRBV5-4	TRBJ1-1	few	CASSLTGANTEAFF	TGTGCCAGCAGCTTGACAGGGGCGAACACTGAAGCTTTCTTT
-	TRBV27	TRBJ2-3	-	CASSLAGRRDTQYF	TGTGCCAGCAGTTTAGCGGGCCGACGGGATACGCAGTATTTT
TRBD1	TRBV6-1	TRBJ2-3	once	CASRTGIGTDTQYF	TGTGCCAGCAGGACAGGGATTGGCACAGATACGCAGTATTTT
TRBD2	TRBV7-9	TRBJ2-7	-	CASSFLPGLGLYEQYF	TGTGCCAGCAGCTTCCTTCCGGGACTAGGACTCTACGAGCAGTACTTC
-	TRBV7-3	TRBJ2-1	-	CASSSQGSSYNEQFF	TGTGCCAGCAGTTCACAGGGCAGTTCCTACAATGAGCAGTTCTTC
TRBD2	TRBV5-1	TRBJ2-7	-	CASSSGGRKGEQYF	TGCGCCAGCAGCTCGGGAGGTCGGAAAGGCGAGCAGTACTTC
-	TRBV2	TRBJ2-5	-	CASSPAGVPGTQYF	TGTGCCAGCAGCCCCGCAGGGGTTCCGGGGACCCAGTACTTC
TRBD1	TRBV7-7	TRBJ2-7	-	CASSPPPGQGVCEQYF	TGTGCCAGCAGCCCCCCGCCGGGACAGGGAGTTTGTGAGCAGTACTTC
TRBD2	TRBV28	TRBJ2-1	-	CASSSPRGKAGGTSEQFF	TGTGCCAGCAGTTCCCCCCGGGGCAAAGCGGGAGGGACCTCTGAGCAGTTCTTC
-	TRBV20-1	TRBJ2-7	-	CSARQGYEQYF	TGCAGTGCTAGACAGGGGTACGAGCAGTACTTC
TRBD2	TRBV4-1	TRBJ2-7	-	CASSQGISGRSYEQYF	TGCGCCAGCAGCCAAGGGATTAGCGGGAGGTCCTACGAGCAGTACTTC
TRBD1	TRBV18	TRBJ1-4	-	CASSPRTGASEATNEKLFF	TGTGCCAGCTCACCCAGGACAGGGGCATCGGAGGCAACTAATGAAAAACTGTTTTTT
-	TRBV6-5	TRBJ2-1	-	CASSPLGGSYNEQFF	TGTGCCAGCAGCCCTTTGGGGGGTTCCTACAATGAGCAGTTCTTC
-	TRBV29-1	TRBJ2-1	-	CSVARLSYNEQFF	TGCAGCGTTGCCCGCCTATCCTACAATGAGCAGTTCTTC
TRBD1	TRBV6-1	TRBJ1-4	-	CASSRDRDEKLFF	TGTGCCAGCAGTAGGGACAGGGATGAAAAACTGTTTTTT
-	TRBV7-2	TRBJ2-2	-	CASRRLVTGELFF	TGTGCCAGCAGAAGACTAGTTACCGGGGAGCTGTTTTTT
-	TRBV27	TRBJ1-5	-	CASSLRWAQPQHF	TGTGCCAGCAGTTTACGTTGGGCACAGCCCCAGCATTTT
-	TRBV9	TRBJ2-5	-	CASSGGQAHSETQYF	TGTGCCAGCAGCGGTGGGCAGGCCCACAGCGAGACCCAGTACTTC
TRBD2	TRBV4-3	TRBJ2-5	-	CASSQAIGGGGETQYF	TGCGCCAGCAGCCAAGCTATCGGGGGGGGTGGAGAGACCCAGTACTTC
-	TRBV18	TRBJ2-7	once	CASSETRIQTTSRDEQYF	TGTGCCAGCTCCGAGACGCGAATTCAAACTACGAGCAGGGACGAGCAGTACTTC
TRBD2	TRBV27	TRBJ2-2	-	CASSSSGRNTGELFF	TGTGCCAGCTCCTCTAGCGGGAGGAACACCGGGGAGCTGTTTTTT